The T cell receptor (beta chain) under discussion was sequenced for a study of early T cells in non-severe SARS-CoV-2 infection. This CDR3 has 15 amino acids. Between the trimmed V and J ends, which lost 1 base and 4 bases, there was a span of 15 bases. Germline CDR1 reads SGHRS; CDR2 reads YFSETQ. Each CDR3 protein gets one entry after TCRdb re-called the 5' RACE reads with MiXCR. The table records approximately 84,000 distinct CDR3 sequences, just under 15% of them present only once. Only a few counts were recorded for this clonotype. The chain couples TRBV5-1 to TRBJ2-7; D call uncertain. The specimen was whole blood. The source is an adult who was a healthcare worker with PCR-confirmed SARS-CoV-2 infection or an uninfected control (not recorded which). CDR3 sequence reads: CASSLISGDRYEQYF. The CDR3 bases are TGCGCCAGCAGCTTGATTTCAGGTGACCGTTACGAGCAGTACTTC. The full variable domain, with the rest looked up from reference TRBV5-1 and TRBJ2-7, is KAGVTQTPRYLIKTRGQQVTLSCSPISGHRSVSWYQQTPGQGLQFLFEYFSETQRNKGNFPGRFSGRQFSNSRSEMNVSTLELGDSALYLCASSLISGDRYEQYFGPGTRLTVT.